This T cell receptor beta chain is drawn from a study of T-cell reconstitution after alpha-beta-depleted transplantation in children. The CDR3 has 16 amino acids. V was shortened by 3 bases and J by 4 bases, with 16 bases between the two germline ends. Germline lookup yields CDR1 LNHNV and CDR2 YYDKDF (reference sequence). Points on this clonotype: The target antigen is unknown.

Whole-study results and caveats: Reportedly, roughly two months post-transplant, alpha-beta T cells arose from several hundred expanded graft clones.

Using unique molecular identifiers, the investigators prepared the TCRbeta library. TCRdb processed the PCR reads anew with MiXCR; each CDR3 protein has one entry. The sample contains approximately 630,000 distinct CDR3 sequences, about an eighth of which appear only once. The source material was PBMCs, sampled before TCRalphabeta/CD19-depleted stem cell transplant. The receptor was isolated from a girl aged 2 to 10 with congenital amegakaryocytic thrombocytopenia, due to receive a stem cell transplant. The chain couples TRBV15 to TRBJ1-5; no firm D call. Here the CDR3 DNA reads TGTGCCACCAGCAGGTTGGGGTACCTTTTGAATCAGCCCCAGCATTTT. Translating it yields CATSRLGYLLNQPQHF.